This TCR beta chain was captured by sequencing in a study of beta chain features in type 1 diabetes. Germline values: CDR1 SGHTA, CDR2 FQGNSA. This CDR3 is built from 11 residues. V gave up 6 bases and J gave up 9 bases, with 9 bases separating them. A single heparinised draw of around 110 mL on average was taken per donor. Naive, central memory, regulatory and stem cell-like memory cells within the CD4+ compartment were sorted using CD45RO/CCR7/CD25/CD127/CD95/CD27. Of the isolated RNA, all was reverse transcribed, and so the sequenced material was expressed TCRB transcripts. Sequenced by immunoSEQ multiplex PCR; TCRdb stores in-frame clones only, minus some. The profile shows roughly 450,000 clones, approximately 10% of them singletons.

V is TRBV7-2 and J is TRBJ2-4; D not certain. The source material was naive CD4+ T cells from blood. This receptor was obtained from a woman between 18 and 30 years old in good health. CDR3 residues: CASSSSGIQYF. The CDR3, as DNA: TGTGCCAGCAGTTCATCGGGCATTCAGTACTTC.